The 25 T cell receptor beta chains below come from one sample, sequenced in a study of blood T cell repertoires in COVID-19. Produced via immunoSEQ multiplex PCR; TCRdb's table is partial and in-frame only. The sample has roughly 79,000 clones, around 82% seen once. The sequencing input was peripheral blood. Receptors were obtained from a human donor in a cohort sampled during active COVID-19.

The chain joins TRBV27 to TRBJ2-7, with 7 positions matching TRBD1. Trimming removed 6 bases from V and 3 bases from J; junction bases left unmatched: 11. CDR1 MNHEY and CDR2 SMNVEV come from the germline V gene (reference sequence). This CDR3 is 15 amino acids long. CDR3 region: CASSKEGRGSYEQYF. The CDR3 DNA sequence: TGTGCCAGCAGCAAAGAAGGCAGGGGGAGCTACGAGCAGTACTTC.

A remark on this clone: Other DNA variants within this sample encode the same CDR3. V is TRBV5-4 and J is TRBJ2-7; tentatively, D is TRBD2 (6 bases). Germline values: CDR1 SGHNT, CDR2 YYREEE (reference sequence). Trimming left V 0 bases short and J 3 bases short, with 10 bases between. The CDR3 has 14 amino acids. Here the CDR3 reads CASSLGQGLYEQYF. CDR3 coding DNA: TGTGCCAGCAGCTTGGGCCAGGGACTCTACGAGCAGTACTTC.

V usage is TRBV10-3 and J usage is TRBJ2-7; possible D gene TRBD1, 6 bases. CDR1 and CDR2 (germline): ENHRY, SYGVKD. Trimming pared 6 bases from V and 2 bases from J, leaving 14 bases between. The CDR3 contains 14 residues. The CDR3 is CAIRARTAPYEQYF. CDR3 coding DNA: TGTGCCATCAGAGCTAGGACAGCGCCCTACGAGCAGTACTTC.

V is TRBV7-2 and J is TRBJ1-6; D may be TRBD1 (6 bases). The germline CDR1 and CDR2 sequences are SGHTA and FQGNSA. Deletions cut 1 base from V and 7 bases from J, with 8 bases between. The CDR3 has 14 residues. Here the CDR3 reads CASSLEQGNSPLHF. In DNA, the CDR3 is TGTGCCAGCAGCTTAGAACAGGGAAATTCACCCCTCCACTTT.

This clone was detected only once. This chain uses TRBV27 with TRBJ1-2; possibly TRBD1 for D (5 bases). The CDR3 contains 13 residues. CDR1 is MNHEY and CDR2 is SMNVEV in the germline V gene (reference sequence). V was trimmed by 6 bases and J by 1 base, leaving 9 bases between them. This CDR3 reads CASSPDSNYGYTF. CDR3 DNA sequence: TGTGCCAGCAGCCCCGACAGTAACTATGGCTACACCTTC.

V gene TRBV14 combines with J gene TRBJ2-6; D gene unclear. This CDR3 is 15 amino acids long. Trimming shortened V by 6 bases and J by 1 base, and 10 bases separated the two germline ends. The V gene's germline CDR1 is SGHDN and CDR2 FVKESK. The CDR3 reads CASSRIGSGANVLTF. The CDR3 DNA sequence: TGTGCCAGCAGTCGTATCGGGTCTGGGGCCAACGTCCTGACTTTC.

The chain joins TRBV6-5 to TRBJ2-7; TRBD2 might be the D (5 bases). The CDR3 has 16 amino acids. The germline CDR1 and CDR2 sequences are MNHEY and SVGAGI. Between the trimmed V and J ends, which lost 2 bases and 3 bases, there was a span of 17 bases. CDR3 bases: TGTGCCAGCAGTTACACGGCTAGGAACGGGGTCTACGAGCAGTACTTC. Amino acid sequence: CASSYTARNGVYEQYF.

The genes are TRBV5-8 and TRBJ1-5; weak D call: TRBD1 (6 bases). This CDR3 is built from 15 residues. The germline V and J ends were trimmed by 4 bases and 5 bases, with 16 bases remaining between them. Germline lookup yields CDR1 SGHTS and CDR2 YDEGEE. The CDR3 DNA reads TGTGCCAGCAGCCATTTCCAGGGGAAGGATCAGCCCCAGCATTTT. This codes for CASSHFQGKDQPQHF.

The genes are TRBV5-1 and TRBJ2-5; D is perhaps TRBD2 (5 bases). The CDR3 runs 15 residues. V was cut by 4 bases and J by 0 bases, with 13 bases left in between. Per the germline V gene, CDR1 is SGHRS and CDR2 is YFSETQ. The CDR3 coding sequence is TGCGCCAGCAGCCTAAGCGGACCCGACCAAGAGACCCAGTACTTC. This codes for CASSLSGPDQETQYF.

The V and J genes are TRBV19 and TRBJ2-7; D unresolved. The CDR3 has 13 amino acids. V was shortened by 1 base and J by 3 bases, with 7 bases between the two germline ends. Germline V gene sequence: CDR1 LNHDA, CDR2 SQIVND (reference sequence). The CDR3 sequence is CASSIGSDYEQYF. The DNA for the CDR3 is TGTGCCAGTAGTATAGGGTCAGACTACGAGCAGTACTTC.

This clone was detected only once. V is TRBV5-1 and J is TRBJ2-7, with D maybe TRBD2 (6 bases). Germline CDR1 is SGHRS and CDR2 is YFSETQ. The V gene lost 0 bases and the J gene lost 4 bases, with 11 bases spanning the gap. The CDR3 runs to 14 residues. CDR3 coding DNA: TGCGCCAGCAGCTTGGAGACTAGATTGTACGAGCAGTACTTC. Its translation is CASSLETRLYEQYF.

This chain uses TRBV12-3 or TRBV12-4 with TRBJ1-1; maybe TRBD1 (6 bases). Trimming took off 6 bases at V and 8 bases at J, with 10 bases between the two ends. CDR3 length equals 11 residues. The CDR3 loop reads CASSHRVEAFF. In nucleotides, the CDR3 is TGTGCCAGCAGCCACAGGGTGGAAGCTTTCTTT.

This clone was detected only once. The V and J genes are TRBV5-1 and TRBJ2-5; the match to TRBD1 covers 9 bases. Trimming at V came to 4 bases and at J to 5 bases, leaving 3 bases not matched to a gene. The CDR3 has 13 amino acids. Germline V lookup: CDR1 SGHRS, CDR2 YFSETQ. The CDR3 nucleotides are TGCGCCAGCAGCCGGGACAGGGTGGAGACCCAGTACTTC. Its protein product is CASSRDRVETQYF.

This sequence joins TRBV7-2 and TRBJ1-1; tentatively, D is TRBD1 (6 bases). The CDR3 contains 17 residues. CDR1 and CDR2 (germline): SGHTA, FQGNSA. V lost 1 base, J lost 6 bases, and 21 bases lay in between. CDR3 DNA: TGTGCCAGCAGCTTAGAGCCGGGGGGGCCAGCTCGGTCTGAAGCTTTCTTT. Amino acids: CASSLEPGGPARSEAFF.

The J gene is TRBJ1-1, the V gene TRBV12-3 or TRBV12-4; the D gene is possibly TRBD1 (5 bases). V was trimmed by 6 bases and J by 2 bases, leaving 10 bases between them. The CDR3 length is 13 residues. Here the CDR3 DNA reads TGTGCCAGCAGGAGGACAACTAACACTGAAGCTTTCTTT. This codes for CASRRTTNTEAFF.

Regarding this clone: This CDR3 is also generated by other DNA sequences in the sample. The chain combines TRBV5-6 with TRBJ1-2, with 9 nucleotides matching TRBD1. The length of the CDR3 is 15 residues. After removal of 3 bases from V and 8 bases from J, the junction contained 11 bases not matched to a gene. Germline V gives CDR1 SGHDT, CDR2 YYEEEE. In DNA form, the CDR3 reads TGTGCCAGCAGCTGGGGACCGGGACAGGGAGGAGGCTACACCTTC. Translation: CASSWGPGQGGGYTF.

This rearrangement joins TRBV12-3 or TRBV12-4 to TRBJ1-2; unclear D gene. V shed 8 bases and J shed 3 bases, with 13 bases lying between them. This CDR3 comprises 13 residues. CDR3 loop: CASVSSLDYGYTF. Written as DNA, the CDR3 is TGTGCCAGCGTTTCAAGCCTCGACTATGGCTACACCTTC.

The rearrangement uses TRBV24-1 and TRBJ1-5; no clear D. The V and J ends lost 9 bases and 9 bases respectively, with 5 bases between them. Germline loops: CDR1 KGHDR, CDR2 SFDVKD. The CDR3 covers 9 residues. The CDR3 DNA reads as TGTGCCACCTGCGGGCCCCAGCATTTT. Amino acids: CATCGPQHF.

The rearrangement joins TRBV18 to TRBJ2-6; no definite D call. V dropped 4 bases and J dropped 0 bases, with 7 bases sitting between them. This CDR3 region has 15 residues. CDR1 is KGHSH and CDR2 is LQKENI in the germline V gene. The CDR3, as DNA: TGTGCCAGCTCACTACAGAGCTCTGGGGCCAACGTCCTGACTTTC. This codes for CASSLQSSGANVLTF. The full variable domain, rest sourced from reference TRBV18 and TRBJ2-6, is NAGVMQNPRHLVRRRGQEARLRCSPMKGHSHVYWYRQLPEEGLKFMVYLQKENIIDESGMPKERFSAEFPKEGPSILRIQQVVRGDSAAYFCASSLQSSGANVLTFGAGSRLTVL.

The chain links TRBV11-2 to TRBJ1-6, with D maybe TRBD1 (5 bases). V lost 6 bases, J lost 7 bases, and 16 bases lay in between. In germline, CDR1 is SGHAT, CDR2 FQNNGV. This CDR3 comprises 15 residues. The CDR3 spells CASRQQGNSNSPLHF. As DNA, the CDR3 is TGTGCCAGCAGACAGCAGGGCAACTCGAATTCACCCCTCCACTTT.

V gene TRBV5-1 combines with J gene TRBJ2-7; 7 nucleotides line up with TRBD2. The germline CDR1 and CDR2 sequences are SGHRS and YFSETQ. CDR3 length: 15 residues. The trim removed 0 bases at V and 2 bases at J, leaving 5 bases unmatched. This CDR3 reads CASSLELAGPYEQYF. CDR3 bases: TGCGCCAGCAGCTTGGAGTTAGCGGGCCCCTACGAGCAGTACTTC.

This sequence joins TRBV12-3 or TRBV12-4 and TRBJ1-1, with TRBD1 identical over 7 bases. The CDR3 contains 12 residues. Trimming cost V 6 bases and J 14 bases; bases outside gene matches: 12. CDR3 nucleotide sequence: TGTGCCAGCAGCCGGTCGTATCAGGGGGAGTTCTTT. Protein: CASSRSYQGEFF.

This clone was recorded only once. The genes are TRBV6-5 and TRBJ1-2, with D hard to call. From germline, CDR1 is MNHEY and CDR2 SVGAGI. The CDR3 contains 15 residues. The germline V and J ends were trimmed by 6 bases and 7 bases, with 21 bases remaining between them. The CDR3 bases are TGTGCCAGCAGCAGTCCCTTATCGGGAGGGTTTGGCTACACCTTC. It is translated as CASSSPLSGGFGYTF.

The rearrangement joins TRBV5-6 to TRBJ1-3; D is unclear. Germline assignment: CDR1 SGHDT and CDR2 YYEEEE. The V gene lost 3 bases and the J gene lost 8 bases, with 21 bases spanning the gap. The CDR3 is 16 residues long. CDR3 region: CASSWAPQTAGDTIYF. The CDR3 DNA reads TGTGCCAGCAGCTGGGCTCCGCAGACGGCCGGCGACACCATATATTTT.

The chain couples TRBV7-2 to TRBJ1-2; TRBD1 matches at 8 bases. Looked up from germline, CDR1 is SGHTA and CDR2 is FQGNSA. CDR3 length: 14 residues. The ends lost 5 bases at V and 7 bases at J; junction bases unmatched: 9. The CDR3 DNA follows: TGTGCCAGCAGCCCGTCGACAGGGGCCTTTGGCTACACCTTC. Protein: CASSPSTGAFGYTF.